This is a list of T cell receptor beta chains from one sample in a study of PD-1 blockade in mismatch repair-deficient tumors. Some clones are missing from TCRdb's copy, which holds only in-frame ones; the method was immunoSEQ multiplex PCR. Here the sample spans some 100,000 clones, 82% being singletons. The material sequenced was peripheral blood, taken approximately 35 weeks after starting pembrolizumab. The source of these receptors is an adult with mismatch repair-deficient cancer. Each CDR3 is given with its conserved first and last residue. D genes are given only for firm matches. Rows give clone size only sometimes, using once, few, many, or a class for an expanded clone.

>TRBV7-2|NA|NA|TRBJ1-5
CASSLVGGAGTQPQHF
TGTGCCAGCAGCTTAGTAGGCGGGGCAGGGACTCAGCCCCAGCATTTT
>TRBV9|NA|NA|TRBJ2-1
CASSVGQNEQFF
TGTGCCAGCAGCGTAGGTCAGAATGAGCAGTTCTTC
>TRBV10-2|NA|NA|TRBJ2-1
CASSGTRSLNEQFF
TGCGCCAGCAGTGGAACGAGATCTCTTAATGAGCAGTTCTTC
>TRBV5-1|NA|NA|TRBJ2-3
CASSLLGEGTDTQYF
TGCGCCAGCAGCTTGCTGGGAGAAGGCACAGATACGCAGTATTTT
>TRBV19|NA|TRBD2|TRBJ2-1
CASRPGLAGVSEQFF
TGTGCCAGTAGACCTGGACTAGCGGGAGTTAGTGAGCAGTTCTTC
>TRBV5-1|NA|TRBD1|TRBJ1-2
CASSLRTGEGYTF
TGCGCCAGCAGCTTGAGGACAGGGGAGGGCTACACCTTC
>TRBV5-1|NA|NA|TRBJ2-7
CASSSTGSSYEQYF
TGCGCCAGCAGCTCGACCGGTAGCTCCTACGAGCAGTACTTC
>TRBV7-3|NA|TRBD1|TRBJ2-2
CASSPGTANTGELFF
TGTGCCAGCAGCCCCGGGACAGCGAACACCGGGGAGCTGTTTTTT
>TRBV7-9|once|NA|TRBJ2-4
CASIQEAKNIQYF
TGTGCCAGCATTCAAGAAGCGAAAAACATTCAGTACTTC
>TRBV7-7|NA|TRBD2|TRBJ2-5
CASSFSSAAFGTSGREETQYF
TGTGCTAGCAGCTTTTCTTCGGCGGCCTTCGGAACTAGCGGGAGGGAAGAGACCCAGTACTTC
>TRBV9|NA|NA|TRBJ2-7
CASSVDGGEQYF
TGTGCCAGCAGCGTAGATGGGGGGGAGCAGTACTTC
>TRBV4-3|NA|NA|TRBJ1-2
CASSQDGGTQGDYGYTF
TGCGCCAGCAGCCAAGATGGGGGGACCCAAGGGGATTATGGCTACACCTTC
>TRBV27|NA|TRBD1|TRBJ1-4
CASSFRTGGPEKLFF
TGTGCCAGCAGTTTTAGGACAGGGGGTCCTGAAAAACTGTTTTTT
>TRBV5-1|NA|TRBD2|TRBJ2-7
CASSRGSLGTSGRIAGEQYF
TGCGCCAGCAGCCGGGGTTCCCTCGGGACTAGCGGGAGGATTGCTGGGGAGCAGTACTTC
>TRBV27|NA|NA|TRBJ1-5
CASSLSPRYGNQPQHF
TGTGCCAGCAGTTTAAGCCCCAGGTACGGGAATCAGCCCCAGCATTTT
>TRBV5-4|NA|TRBD2|TRBJ2-1
CASSSRYETSGRVNEQFF
TGTGCCAGCAGCTCACGATATGAGACTAGCGGGAGAGTTAATGAGCAGTTCTTC
>TRBV9|NA|NA|TRBJ2-7
CASSVTLSDPRTEQYF
TGTGCCAGCAGCGTAACTCTTTCGGACCCCCGAACCGAGCAGTACTTC
>TRBV15|NA|NA|TRBJ1-3
CATTSTMGDTIYF
TGTGCCACCACGTCGACAATGGGGGACACCATATATTTT
>TRBV25-1|NA|TRBD2|TRBJ2-5
CASEDAGGSGETQYF
TGTGCCAGCGAGGACGCGGGAGGCTCAGGGGAGACCCAGTACTTC
>TRBV7-2|NA|NA|TRBJ2-2
CASSFNGPNTGELFF
TGTGCCAGCAGCTTTAACGGACCGAACACCGGGGAGCTGTTTTTT
>TRBV19|NA|NA|TRBJ2-7
CASSEGSRSYF
TGTGCCAGTAGTGAGGGCTCCCGCTCGTACTTC
>TRBV19|NA|NA|TRBJ2-5
CATGGLGETQYF
TGTGCCACCGGGGGCCTGGGGGAGACCCAGTACTTC
>TRBV7-8|NA|NA|TRBJ1-1
CASSLKKGGGVTEAFF
TGTGCCAGCAGCTTAAAGAAAGGGGGAGGCGTCACTGAAGCTTTCTTT
>TRBV4-2|NA|TRBD2|TRBJ2-1
CASSQDLRGGNEQFF
TGTGCCAGCAGCCAAGACCTTCGGGGGGGCAATGAGCAGTTCTTC
>TRBV25-1|NA|NA|TRBJ1-3
CASSEFKRNTIYF
TGTGCCAGCAGTGAATTTAAGCGAAACACCATATATTTT
>TRBV27|NA|NA|TRBJ2-1
CASSLGGSSYNEQFF
TGTGCCAGCAGTTTGGGGGGTAGCTCCTACAATGAGCAGTTCTTC
>TRBV6-6|NA|TRBD1|TRBJ2-7
CASRPDRVTFYEQYF
TGTGCCAGCAGACCGGACAGGGTGACCTTCTACGAGCAGTACTTC
>TRBV7-3|NA|NA|TRBJ2-1
CASSPASEYNEQFF
TGTGCCAGCAGCCCGGCTAGCGAGTACAATGAGCAGTTCTTC
>TRBV6-6|few|NA|TRBJ2-1
CACQRDAYNEQFF
TGTGCCTGCCAAAGGGACGCTTACAATGAGCAGTTCTTC
>TRBV7-9|NA|NA|TRBJ2-7
CASGPHGEGGLRWYEQYF
TGTGCCAGCGGACCCCACGGGGAGGGGGGCTTACGTTGGTACGAGCAGTACTTC
>TRBV10-3|NA|TRBD1|TRBJ2-7
CAISRGGISYEQYF
TGTGCCATCAGTCGAGGGGGCATTAGCTACGAGCAGTACTTC
>TRBV18|NA|TRBD1|TRBJ1-3
CASSPWDRGNTIYF
TGTGCCAGCTCACCATGGGACAGGGGAAACACCATATATTTT
>TRBV2|NA|TRBD2|TRBJ2-1
CASNSGPSSYNEQFF
TGTGCCAGCAATAGCGGGCCAAGCTCCTACAATGAGCAGTTCTTC
>TRBV10-3|NA|NA|TRBJ2-1
CAVKKGEGNEQFF
TGTGCCGTTAAAAAGGGGGAGGGCAATGAGCAGTTCTTC
>TRBV27|few|NA|TRBJ1-4
CASRPSSRGITNEKLFF
TGTGCCAGCAGGCCGTCGTCTCGCGGGATCACTAATGAAAAACTGTTTTTT
>TRBV7-9|NA|TRBD2|TRBJ2-1
CASSLQGLAGGKNEQFF
TGTGCCAGCAGCTTACAGGGACTAGCGGGAGGGAAGAATGAGCAGTTCTTC
>TRBV7-9|NA|TRBD2|TRBJ2-5
CASSTRTSQETQYF
TGTGCCAGCAGCACGCGGACTAGCCAAGAGACCCAGTACTTC
>TRBV15|NA|NA|TRBJ1-2
CATSRTGAYGYTF
TGTGCCACCAGCAGGACCGGGGCCTATGGCTACACCTTC
>TRBV9|NA|NA|TRBJ2-7
CASSASSVGGAHEQYF
TGTGCCAGCAGCGCCTCTAGCGTCGGGGGCGCCCACGAGCAGTACTTC
>TRBV10-2|NA|NA|TRBJ2-1
CASSETRVRLGDEQFF
TGCGCCAGCAGTGAGACCAGAGTCAGGCTCGGCGATGAGCAGTTCTTC
>TRBV30|NA|TRBD2|TRBJ2-7
CAWSGKASGSYEQYF
TGTGCCTGGAGCGGAAAGGCTAGCGGTTCCTACGAGCAGTACTTC
>TRBV7-3|NA|NA|TRBJ1-5
CASSSPGQPQHF
TGTGCCAGCAGCTCTCCAGGTCAGCCCCAGCATTTT
>TRBV4-2|once|TRBD1|TRBJ2-1
CASADAGQGVNEQFF
TGTGCCAGCGCAGATGCGGGACAGGGAGTTAATGAGCAGTTCTTC
>TRBV18|NA|NA|TRBJ2-5
CASSPTGTARGETQYF
TGTGCCAGCTCACCAACCGGGACCGCCCGGGGCGAGACCCAGTACTTC
>TRBV6-5|once|NA|TRBJ1-2
CASSLEGYGYTF
TGTGCCAGCAGCCTGGAAGGGTATGGCTACACCTTC